Sequencing of this T cell receptor (beta chain) was carried out in a study of blood T cell repertoires in COVID-19. Looked up from germline, CDR1 is SEHNR and CDR2 is FQNEAQ (reference sequence). J lost 2 bases, V lost 5 bases, and 8 bases had no gene match. This CDR3 is 16 amino acids long. Original processing methods: Counts of nucleated cells, estimated from reference gene primer amplification, were obtained. Clones were read by immunoSEQ multiplex PCR, and TCRdb kept only the in-frame ones, dropping some. The DNA gave D and trimming, while V, J and clone size come from that table. The repertoire includes approximately 350,000 clones, 86% of them detected once, and under 8.5% sits in the top ten.

The chain uses TRBV7-9 and TRBJ2-2; 7 nucleotides line up with TRBD2. The TCR sequence derives from a woman aged 60-75 years with COVID-19, enrolled during active disease. Specimen: peripheral blood. The CDR3 bases are TGTGCCAGCAGCCCGACCGGGGGGATAAACACCGGGGAGCTGTTTTTT. Its translation: CASSPTGGINTGELFF.